Presented here are 30 T cell receptor beta chains from one specimen sequenced in a study of CD8+ T cells in alopecia areata. RNA was isolated and reverse transcribed to cDNA, the sequencing template. TCRdb keeps only in-frame clones here, not all; method: immunoSEQ multiplex PCR. The profile shows 150,000 to 200,000 clones, around three fifths of them singletons. Treatment defined: oral pan-JAK inhibitor, 5-10 mg twice daily. Specimen: CD4+ T cells sorted from blood, collected at week 24, from a patient treated with tofacitinib. These receptors came from a human donor with alopecia areata.

The CDR3 sequence: CASSLRGGITGELFF. CDR3 coding DNA: TGTGCCAGCAGCTTGAGAGGGGGGATCACCGGGGAGCTGTTTTTT. This chain links TRBV7-2 with TRBJ2-2; either TRBD1 or TRBD2 may supply D (6 bases each). Germline CDR1 reads SGHTA; CDR2 reads FQGNSA. V was cut by 3 bases and J by 4 bases, with 12 bases left in between. This CDR3 region has 15 residues.

The genes are TRBV30 and TRBJ2-7; D gene unclear. V lost 3 bases and J 3 bases, leaving 12 bases between the germline ends. This CDR3 is built from 13 residues. CDR1 GTSNPN and CDR2 SVGIG come from the germline V gene (reference sequence). The CDR3 coding sequence is TGTGCCTGGAGCGCGACAATTAACTACGAGCAGTACTTC. As protein: CAWSATINYEQYF.

The table lists this clone with a few counts. The chain links TRBV6-1 to TRBJ2-4; no firm D call. Germline assignment: CDR1 MNHNS and CDR2 SASEGT. With 2 bases removed from V and 3 bases from J, the gap between germline ends came to 5 bases. The CDR3 covers 13 residues. In DNA form, the CDR3 reads TGTGCCAGCAGTGAACAAAGCAAAAACATTCAGTACTTC. This translates into CASSEQSKNIQYF.

A remark on this clone: Other DNA sequences in the same sample also yield this CDR3. The chain couples TRBV7-2 to TRBJ2-3; no firm D call. Germline V gene lookup returns CDR1 SGHTA and CDR2 FQGNSA. CDR3 size: 15 residues. V was cut by 0 bases and J by 2 bases, with 9 bases left in between. Written as DNA, the CDR3 is TGTGCCAGCAGCTTAGCGCTTGGGAACACAGATACGCAGTATTTT. The encoded protein is CASSLALGNTDTQYF. Based on the CDR3 plus reference TRBV7-2 and TRBJ2-3, the full variable domain is GAGVSQSPSNKVTEKGKDVELRCDPISGHTALYWYRQSLGQGLEFLIYFQGNSAPDKSGLPSDRFSAERTGGSVSTLTIQRTQQEDSAVYLCASSLALGNTDTQYFGPGTRLTVL.

CDR3 sequence reads: CASSQPENYGYTF. The CDR3 DNA reads as TGTGCCAGCAGCCAGCCGGAAAACTATGGCTACACCTTC. This chain uses TRBV25-1 with TRBJ1-2, with no clear D. The CDR3 loop spans 13 amino acids. Germline CDR1 is MGHDK and CDR2 is SYGVNS. V was shortened by 6 bases and J by 2 bases, with 10 bases between the two germline ends.

This chain uses TRBV5-1 with TRBJ2-5; tentative D call: TRBD1 (6 bases). Trimming took 1 base from V and 5 from J, leaving 6 bases between them. The CDR3 consists of 12 residues. Germline V gene sequence: CDR1 SGHRS, CDR2 YFSETQ. The CDR3 protein is CASSLRGETQYF. DNA for the CDR3: TGCGCCAGCAGCTTGAGGGGGGAGACCCAGTACTTC. The full variable domain, rest sourced from reference TRBV5-1 and TRBJ2-5, is KAGVTQTPRYLIKTRGQQVTLSCSPISGHRSVSWYQQTPGQGLQFLFEYFSETQRNKGNFPGRFSGRQFSNSRSEMNVSTLELGDSALYLCASSLRGETQYFGPGTRLLVL.

This chain connects TRBV9 to TRBJ2-2; TRBD2 matches 8 bases. The CDR3 length is 16 residues. In germline, CDR1 is SGDLS, CDR2 YYNGEE. The J segment lost 1 base and the V segment lost 0 bases, leaving 2 bases of the junction unmatched. CDR3: CASSVGGGRNTGELFF. The CDR3 coding sequence is TGTGCCAGCAGCGTAGGCGGGGGGCGGAACACCGGGGAGCTGTTTTTT. Complete variable domain (other parts from reference TRBV9 and TRBJ2-2): DSGVTQTPKHLITATGQRVTLRCSPRSGDLSVYWYQQSLDQGLQFLIQYYNGEERAKGNILERFSAQQFPDLHSELNLSSLELGDSALYFCASSVGGGRNTGELFFGEGSRLTVL.

The V gene is TRBV27, the J gene TRBJ2-6; D call uncertain. Trimming left V 6 bases short and J 0 bases short, with 6 bases between. The CDR3 runs 14 residues. CDR1 and CDR2 (germline): MNHEY, SMNVEV (reference sequence). CDR3 protein: CASSAYSGANVLTF. CDR3 bases: TGTGCCAGCAGCGCGTACTCTGGGGCCAACGTCCTGACTTTC.

CDR3 DNA sequence: TGTGCCAGCAGCTTAGCTGGTCGTGGGGAACTTCATCAGCCCCAGCATTTT. It yields the protein CASSLAGRGELHQPQHF. The chain combines TRBV7-2 with TRBJ1-5; D not resolved. Germline CDR1 SGHTA, CDR2 FQGNSA. The CDR3 is made up of 17 amino acids. Deletions cut 0 bases from V and 5 bases from J, with 17 bases between.

The V and J genes are TRBV19 and TRBJ2-6; perhaps TRBD1 as D (6 bases). Germline V gene lookup returns CDR1 LNHDA and CDR2 SQIVND (reference sequence). V was shortened by 8 bases and J by 4 bases, with 12 bases between the two germline ends. CDR3 length: 14 amino acids. For the CDR3, the DNA is TGTGCCAGTGGAGACAGGTCAGGGGCCAACGTCCTGACTTTC. Its protein product is CASGDRSGANVLTF.

The V call is TRBV5-1, the J call TRBJ2-7, with 7 bases lining up with TRBD1. The germline gives CDR1 SGHRS, CDR2 YFSETQ. The CDR3 runs 16 residues. Losses at the gene ends were 0 bases for V and 0 bases for J; bases not matched to a gene: 6. The CDR3 DNA is TGCGCCAGCAGCTTGGCAACGACAGGGAGCTCCTACGAGCAGTACTTC. Encoded protein: CASSLATTGSSYEQYF.

The chain recombines TRBV27 with TRBJ2-7, with a tentative D call TRBD1 (6 bases). Trimming removed 6 bases from V and 1 base from J, with 10 bases in between. Germline assignment: CDR1 MNHEY and CDR2 SMNVEV (reference sequence). This CDR3 spans 13 amino acids. CDR3 sequence: CASRLTGSYEQYF. CDR3 bases: TGTGCCAGCAGATTAACAGGGTCCTACGAGCAGTACTTC.

To note about this clone: The identical CDR3 is also encoded by other nucleotide sequences in the sample. The gene calls are TRBV4-3 and TRBJ1-1, with D unclear. V dropped 3 bases and J dropped 4 bases, with 6 bases sitting between them. The CDR3 consists of 12 residues. From germline, CDR1 is LGHNA and CDR2 YSLEER. The chain's CDR3 is CASSQWGTEAFF. In nucleotides, the CDR3 is TGCGCCAGCAGCCAGTGGGGCACTGAAGCTTTCTTT.

This clone was seen a handful of times. The chain has TRBV29-1 and TRBJ2-3, with D perhaps TRBD2 (6 bases). Between the trimmed V and J ends, which lost 8 bases and 1 base, there was a span of 13 bases. The CDR3 is made up of 13 amino acids. The germline V gene has CDR1 SQVTM and CDR2 ANQGSEA. The CDR3 coding sequence is TGCAGCTTGTTGCGGAGGGGCACAGATACGCAGTATTTT. This sequence encodes CSLLRRGTDTQYF.

The chain joins TRBV7-2 to TRBJ2-1; D gene uncertain. Per germline, CDR1 SGHTA and CDR2 FQGNSA. The V and J ends lost 5 bases and 6 bases respectively, with 14 bases between them. This CDR3 has 14 residues. CDR3 protein: CASSPRAGFNEQFF. Here the CDR3 DNA reads TGTGCCAGCAGCCCCCGGGCCGGTTTCAATGAGCAGTTCTTC.

The genes are TRBV30 and TRBJ1-4; 7 positions match TRBD1. CDR1 and CDR2 (germline): GTSNPN, SVGIG (reference sequence). CDR3 size: 14 residues. With V trimmed by 2 bases and J by 5 bases, 5 bases remained unmatched. The CDR3 protein is CAWSRTGANEKLFF. CDR3 DNA: TGTGCCTGGAGTAGGACAGGCGCCAATGAAAAACTGTTTTTT.

The chain employs TRBV27 and TRBJ2-3, with D tentatively TRBD1 or TRBD2 (7 bases each). The V gene's germline CDR1 is MNHEY and CDR2 SMNVEV (reference sequence). There are 15 residues in the CDR3. V dropped 0 bases and J dropped 9 bases, with 16 bases sitting between them. CDR3 sequence: CASSLSPTGEGTQYF. The DNA of the CDR3 is TGTGCCAGCAGTTTATCCCCCACAGGGGAGGGAACGCAGTATTTT.

Only a few counts were recorded for this clone. This chain joins TRBV5-1 and TRBJ2-5; unclear D gene. Germline loops: CDR1 SGHRS, CDR2 YFSETQ. V gave up 1 base and J gave up 3 bases, with 13 bases separating them. The CDR3 consists of 15 residues. The CDR3 is CASSLMGRVEETQYF. Written as DNA, the CDR3 is TGCGCCAGCAGCTTGATGGGAAGGGTGGAAGAGACCCAGTACTTC. The whole variable domain, filled in from reference TRBV5-1 and TRBJ2-5, reads KAGVTQTPRYLIKTRGQQVTLSCSPISGHRSVSWYQQTPGQGLQFLFEYFSETQRNKGNFPGRFSGRQFSNSRSEMNVSTLELGDSALYLCASSLMGRVEETQYFGPGTRLLVL.

This chain connects TRBV15 to TRBJ2-7, with D perhaps matching TRBD2 (5 bases). Germline V lookup: CDR1 LNHNV, CDR2 YYDKDF (reference sequence). The CDR3 loop spans 13 amino acids. V was cut by 0 bases and J by 11 bases, with 14 bases left in between. CDR3 residues: CATSRDERGFKYF. The DNA for the CDR3 is TGTGCCACCAGCAGAGATGAGCGCGGGTTTAAGTACTTC.

This clone rates as medium-sized. The rearrangement links TRBV7-2 to TRBJ2-7; tentatively, D is TRBD1 or TRBD2 (6 bases each). The CDR3 runs 17 residues. Trimming cost V 1 base and J 0 bases, with 16 bases left between them. Germline V lookup: CDR1 SGHTA, CDR2 FQGNSA. The CDR3 is CASSLVGGGQSSYEQYF. DNA of the CDR3: TGTGCCAGCAGCTTAGTAGGTGGGGGGCAGAGCTCCTACGAGCAGTACTTC. Supplemented by reference TRBV7-2 and TRBJ2-7, the full variable domain reads GAGVSQSPSNKVTEKGKDVELRCDPISGHTALYWYRQSLGQGLEFLIYFQGNSAPDKSGLPSDRFSAERTGGSVSTLTIQRTQQEDSAVYLCASSLVGGGQSSYEQYFGPGTRLTVT.

The CDR3, as DNA: TGTGCCAGCAGCCAGGGACAGTATGGTGGCTACACCTTC. Translating it yields CASSQGQYGGYTF. V usage is TRBV7-2 and J usage is TRBJ1-2, with TRBD1 matching 7 bases. The CDR3 spans 13 residues. The junction had 7 bases not matched to a gene; V was cut back by 5 bases and J by 7 bases. CDR1 and CDR2 (germline): SGHTA, FQGNSA.

The V call is TRBV4-1, the J call TRBJ2-6; D is possibly TRBD1 or TRBD2 (7 bases each). Trimming shortened V by 6 bases and J by 9 bases, and 15 bases separated the two germline ends. Germline CDR1 and CDR2: MGHRA and YSYEKL. The CDR3 has 14 residues. CDR3 in DNA: TGCGCCAGCAGAAGCGGGACAGTTCGCAACGTCCTGACTTTC. Its protein is CASRSGTVRNVLTF.

The chain uses TRBV10-1 and TRBJ2-3; no reliable D call. Germline assignment: CDR1 WNHNN and CDR2 SYGVQD (reference sequence). The CDR3 contains 13 residues. Trimming cost V 4 bases and J 2 bases, with 7 bases left between them. The CDR3 reads CASSADDTDTQYF. DNA for the CDR3: TGCGCCAGCAGTGCGGACGACACAGATACGCAGTATTTT.

This clone appeared a few times. The chain joins TRBV7-2 to TRBJ1-1, with D possibly matching TRBD1 (5 bases). The CDR3 is 12 amino acids. V was clipped by 6 bases and J by 3 bases, with 8 bases between them. The germline V gene encodes CDR1 SGHTA and CDR2 FQGNSA. The CDR3 nucleotides read TGTGCCAGCAGTCGGGACCACACTGAAGCTTTCTTT. Protein product: CASSRDHTEAFF.

The V call is TRBV25-1, the J call TRBJ2-3; no reliable D call. The germline gives CDR1 MGHDK, CDR2 SYGVNS. V was trimmed by 8 bases and J by 1 base, leaving 7 bases between them. This CDR3 spans 12 amino acids. The CDR3: CASAPGTDTQYF. CDR3 DNA: TGTGCCAGCGCCCCGGGCACAGATACGCAGTATTTT. The full variable domain, its missing parts supplied by reference TRBV25-1 and TRBJ2-3, is EADIYQTPRYLVIGTGKKITLECSQTMGHDKMYWYQQDPGMELHLIHYSYGVNSTEKGDLSSESTVSRIRTEHFPLTLESARPSHTSQYLCASAPGTDTQYFGPGTRLTVL.

The V and J genes are TRBV7-2 and TRBJ2-7; 8 bases are shared with TRBD2. Germline lookup yields CDR1 SGHTA and CDR2 FQGNSA. Trimming cost V 4 bases and J 3 bases; bases outside gene matches: 8. This CDR3 has 15 residues. The CDR3 coding sequence is TGTGCCAGCAGCTCGAGCGGGGGAAGACGCTACGAGCAGTACTTC. This encodes CASSSSGGRRYEQYF.

CDR3 in amino acids: CSVSGTGGGTGELFF. As DNA, the CDR3 is TGCAGCGTTAGCGGGACAGGGGGCGGCACCGGGGAGCTGTTTTTT. The gene calls are TRBV29-1 and TRBJ2-2, with 12 bases lining up with TRBD1. Germline trimming cut 5 bases from V and 4 bases from J; bases unmatched to any gene: 5. The CDR3 has 15 amino acids. In germline, CDR1 is SQVTM, CDR2 ANQGSEA.

The rearrangement joins TRBV29-1 to TRBJ2-3; 10 nucleotides agree with TRBD2. This CDR3 is 14 amino acids long. Germline trimming cut 4 bases from V and 6 bases from J; bases unmatched to any gene: 7. In germline, CDR1 is SQVTM, CDR2 ANQGSEA. The CDR3 reads CSVAVAGGPDTQYF. DNA of the CDR3: TGCAGCGTTGCGGTAGCGGGGGGACCTGATACGCAGTATTTT.

The chain has TRBV7-3 and TRBJ2-6; D unresolved. V was clipped by 0 bases and J by 1 base, with 7 bases between them. The CDR3 totals 16 residues. Germline loops: CDR1 SGHTA, CDR2 FQGTGA. CDR3 sequence (DNA): TGTGCCAGCAGCTTAACCCCGATTTCTGGGGCCAACGTCCTGACTTTC. This translates into CASSLTPISGANVLTF.

This clone was observed a handful of times. The V and J genes are TRBV6-1 and TRBJ1-5; possibly TRBD1 for D (5 bases). V lost 6 bases, J lost 9 bases, and 12 bases lay in between. The CDR3 covers 12 residues. Germline-derived CDR1 and CDR2 are MNHNS and SASEGT. This CDR3 reads CASSRDAPPQHF. CDR3 DNA sequence: TGTGCCAGCAGCAGGGACGCTCCGCCCCAGCATTTT.